Below are 14 T cell receptor beta chains sequenced from a single sample in a study of OX40 agonist ivuxolimab in advanced cancers. This table comes from immunoSEQ multiplex PCR, and its TCRdb copy is limited to in-frame clones, with some not included. This sample has around 45,000 clones, with about nine tenths found just once. This specimen consisted of CD4+ or CD8+ T cells sorted from blood, obtained in a trial of the OX40 agonist ivuxolimab. Receptors originate from an adult with an advanced solid tumor such as melanoma, head and neck, liver or kidney cancer.

V is TRBV5-4 and J is TRBJ2-5; 9 positions agree with TRBD1. CDR3 size: 14 residues. Trimming took 6 bases from V and 5 from J; bases not matched to a gene: 8. Germline CDR1 SGHNT, CDR2 YYREEE (reference sequence). Written as DNA, the CDR3 is TGTGCCAGCACTGGCACAGGGGGCAGGGAGACCCAGTACTTC. Its translation: CASTGTGGRETQYF.

This chain joins TRBV28 and TRBJ2-4; TRBD1 agrees at 7 bases. The germline gives CDR1 MDHEN, CDR2 SYDVKM. V was pared by 4 bases and J by 2 bases, with 11 bases of the junction left unmatched. There are 17 residues in the CDR3. CDR3: CASSSPSRTGSKNIQYF. CDR3 DNA sequence: TGTGCCAGCAGTTCCCCCTCCCGGACAGGTTCCAAAAACATTCAGTACTTC. Looking up the rest from reference TRBV28 and TRBJ2-4 gives the full variable domain: DVKVTQSSRYLVKRTGEKVFLECVQDMDHENMFWYRQDPGLGLRLIYFSYDVKMKEKGDIPEGYSVSREKKERFSLILESASTNQTSMYLCASSSPSRTGSKNIQYFGAGTRLSVL.

The chain couples TRBV4-3 to TRBJ2-5, with D possibly called TRBD1 or TRBD2 (5 bases each). CDR1 LGHNA and CDR2 YSLEER come from the germline V gene. V lost 1 base and J lost 0, with 9 bases in between. The length of the CDR3 is 15 residues. This CDR3 is CASSQAGLNQETQYF. CDR3 nucleotides: TGCGCCAGCAGCCAAGCGGGGCTAAACCAAGAGACCCAGTACTTC.

The chain combines TRBV5-1 with TRBJ1-5; maybe TRBD1 (6 bases). Per the germline V gene, CDR1 is SGHRS and CDR2 is YFSETQ. Between the trimmed V and J ends, which lost 4 bases and 6 bases, there was a span of 11 bases. The CDR3 consists of 13 residues. CDR3 protein: CASSHREGQPQHF. In DNA form, the CDR3 reads TGCGCCAGCAGCCACAGGGAGGGTCAGCCCCAGCATTTT.

This clone occurred once. The gene calls are TRBV5-1 and TRBJ2-7; D is possibly TRBD2 (7 bases). CDR3 length: 14 amino acids. V lost 2 bases, J lost 5 bases, and 14 bases lay in between. From germline, CDR1 is SGHRS and CDR2 YFSETQ. The CDR3 loop reads CASSLKPGGDEQYF. In DNA, the CDR3 is TGCGCCAGCAGCTTAAAACCGGGGGGCGACGAGCAGTACTTC.

This clone came up once. The V and J genes are TRBV21-1 and TRBJ2-3; TRBD2, the D gene given by the table, was not confirmed from the DNA. TRBV21-1 is termed a pseudogene. The CDR3 totals 16 residues. The DNA for the CDR3 is TGTGCCAGCAGCGCCCGACTAGCGACGAGCACAGATACGCAGTATTTT. The encoded protein is CASSARLATSTDTQYF.

The chain joins TRBV2 to TRBJ2-3; 8 nucleotides line up with TRBD1. V was pared by 6 bases and J by 0 bases, with 5 bases of the junction left unmatched. The CDR3 is 15 amino acids. CDR1 and CDR2 from the germline V gene are SNHLY and FYNNEI. The CDR3 nucleotides read TGTGCCAGCAGAGCAGGGGGCGCGAGCACAGATACGCAGTATTTT. Protein product: CASRAGGASTDTQYF.

The chain is built from TRBV11-1 and TRBJ2-5; D not resolved. The germline gives CDR1 SGHAT, CDR2 FQDESV (reference sequence). The CDR3 length is 15 residues. Deletions cut 1 base from V and 1 base from J, with 10 bases between. This chain's CDR3 is CASSLDSGVQETQYF. As DNA, the CDR3 is TGTGCCAGCAGCTTAGATTCGGGCGTCCAAGAGACCCAGTACTTC.

CDR3: CASSGNLASNEQFF. In DNA, the CDR3 is TGTGCCAGTAGTGGGAACCTAGCTTCCAATGAGCAGTTCTTC. The V call is TRBV19, the J call TRBJ2-1, with a weak D call TRBD2 (5 bases). The CDR3 is 14 amino acids. Germline V gene data show CDR1 as LNHDA and CDR2 as SQIVND (reference sequence). The V gene lost 5 bases and the J gene lost 6 bases, with 14 bases spanning the gap.

The chain couples TRBV6-5 to TRBJ2-1; 13 nucleotides align to TRBD2. Germline values: CDR1 MNHEY, CDR2 SVGAGI. This CDR3 spans 15 amino acids. Trimming removed 5 bases from V and 8 bases from J; junction bases left unmatched: 6. This CDR3 is CASSRTSGSLYEQFF. For the CDR3, the DNA is TGTGCCAGCAGTCGGACTAGCGGGAGCCTGTATGAGCAGTTCTTC.

The J gene is TRBJ2-2, the V gene TRBV7-3; possible D gene TRBD1, 6 bases. The CDR3 loop spans 16 amino acids. Trimming pared 1 base from V and 4 bases from J, leaving 13 bases between. Germline V gene lookup returns CDR1 SGHTA and CDR2 FQGTGA. The CDR3 here is CASSLNAEGGTGELFF. The DNA of the CDR3 is TGTGCCAGCAGCTTAAACGCTGAAGGGGGCACCGGGGAGCTGTTTTTT.

The CDR3 bases are TGTGCCATCAGTGAACCTGCGGACAGGAACACTGAAGCTTTCTTT. As protein: CAISEPADRNTEAFF. J is TRBJ1-1 and V is TRBV10-3, with a weak D call TRBD1 (6 bases). The CDR3 has 15 amino acids. Germline values: CDR1 ENHRY, CDR2 SYGVKD. The ends were cut back, 3 bases at V and 1 base at J, with 12 bases in the middle.

This chain links TRBV15 with TRBJ1-5; no clear D. The CDR3 consists of 14 residues. Germline CDR1 is LNHNV and CDR2 is YYDKDF (reference sequence). Trimming stripped 0 bases from V and 5 bases from J, with 8 bases between. The CDR3: CATSRDGWDQPQHF. The CDR3, as DNA: TGTGCCACCAGCAGAGATGGGTGGGATCAGCCCCAGCATTTT.

The chain carries TRBV4-3 and TRBJ2-3; D could derive from TRBD1 or TRBD2 (5 bases each). Trimming shortened V by 0 bases and J by 0 bases, and 10 bases separated the two germline ends. This CDR3 comprises 16 residues. The V gene's germline CDR1 is LGHNA and CDR2 YSLEER. The CDR3 protein is CASSQERDPSTDTQYF. CDR3 coding DNA: TGCGCCAGCAGCCAAGAACGGGACCCTAGCACAGATACGCAGTATTTT.